The 13 T cell receptor beta chains listed next were all sequenced from one sample in a study of blood T cell repertoires in COVID-19. TCRdb's copy holds only in-frame clones and misses some; the assay was immunoSEQ multiplex PCR. The sample carries about 180,000 clones, 75% to 90% recorded once. The sample consisted of peripheral blood. The receptors derive from a human donor with active or convalescent COVID-19. The donor label of this sample is uncertain.

This clone has more than one count but fewer than ten. V and J are TRBV2 and TRBJ2-2, with 7 bases matching TRBD2. The V segment lost 4 bases and the J segment 5 bases; nucleotides outside the gene matches: 10. Per germline, CDR1 SNHLY and CDR2 FYNNEI. This CDR3 has 16 amino acids. CDR3 DNA: TGTGCCAGCAGTGTCCTGGGAGGGCAGGGTACCGGGGAGCTGTTTTTT. It specifies CASSVLGGQGTGELFF.

The chain links TRBV27 to TRBJ1-2, with D perhaps matching TRBD1 (6 bases). V gave up 3 bases and J gave up 0 bases, with 14 bases separating them. In germline, CDR1 is MNHEY, CDR2 SMNVEV (reference sequence). This CDR3 has 16 residues. The DNA of the CDR3 is TGTGCCAGCAGTTTTGTGGGACATACTTCTAACTATGGCTACACCTTC. It is translated as CASSFVGHTSNYGYTF.

The V and J genes are TRBV7-9 and TRBJ1-4; D is unclear. CDR1 is SEHNR, CDR2 FQNEAQ, per germline (reference sequence). The CDR3 has 15 amino acids. The germline V and J ends were trimmed by 1 base and 0 bases, with 6 bases remaining between them. DNA for the CDR3: TGTGCCAGCAGCTTAGTGGGCCCAACTAATGAAAAACTGTTTTTT. This sequence encodes CASSLVGPTNEKLFF.

This clone turned up a few times. V gene TRBV7-2 combines with J gene TRBJ2-7; maybe TRBD1 (6 bases). Germline loops: CDR1 SGHTA, CDR2 FQGNSA. The V gene lost 1 base and the J gene lost 5 bases, with 12 bases spanning the gap. CDR3 size: 14 residues. Here the CDR3 reads CASSLETGLHEQYF. CDR3 nucleotide sequence: TGTGCCAGCAGCTTAGAGACAGGACTGCACGAGCAGTACTTC.

CDR3 region: CASSAPPHSHYEQYF. In DNA, the CDR3 is TGTGCCAGCAGTGCCCCCCCGCACAGCCACTACGAGCAGTACTTC. The chain carries TRBV28 and TRBJ2-7; D not certain. The CDR3 contains 15 residues. Germline loops: CDR1 MDHEN, CDR2 SYDVKM. Trimming left V 5 bases short and J 3 bases short, with 17 bases between.

V usage is TRBV7-9 and J usage is TRBJ1-4, with D unresolved. The CDR3 sequence is 14 residues long. V lost 2 bases and J 3 bases, leaving 7 bases between the germline ends. The V gene's germline CDR1 is SEHNR and CDR2 FQNEAQ (reference sequence). CDR3 coding DNA: TGTGCCAGCAGCTTATCGCAGGCTAATGAAAAACTGTTTTTT. This encodes CASSLSQANEKLFF.

The chain employs TRBV3-1 (or the pseudogene TRBV3-2) and TRBJ2-1; 14 positions agree with TRBD2. The germline V gene encodes CDR1 LGHDT and CDR2 YNNKEL (reference sequence). The CDR3 extends over 16 amino acids. V was clipped by 4 bases and J by 9 bases; unmatched bases: 8. CDR3 sequence (DNA): TGTGCCAGCAGCCTTCGACTAGCGGGAGGGCCGGGTGAGCAGTTCTTC. It is translated as CASSLRLAGGPGEQFF.

This chain uses TRBV24-1 with TRBJ1-1; D is possibly TRBD1 (6 bases). The CDR3 spans 11 residues. Germline CDR1 and CDR2: KGHDR and SFDVKD. V was shortened by 11 bases and J by 5 bases, with 11 bases between the two germline ends. This chain's CDR3 is CAIRTGTEAFF. The CDR3 DNA follows: TGTGCCATCAGAACAGGGACTGAAGCTTTCTTT.

The table lists this clone with a count of one. CDR3 DNA: TGTGCCAGCAGCTTAGGTTTATATAACTATGGCTACACCTTC. It specifies CASSLGLYNYGYTF. The rearrangement joins TRBV7-9 to TRBJ1-2; D remains ambiguous. V lost 1 base and J 1 base, leaving 7 bases between the germline ends. CDR1 is SEHNR, CDR2 FQNEAQ, per germline (reference sequence). The CDR3 sequence is 14 residues long.

In DNA, the CDR3 is TGTGCCAGCCAGGCCGGGACAGGGGTCTTCGGGGAGCTGTTTTTT. Amino acids: CASQAGTGVFGELFF. This chain links TRBV6-5 with TRBJ2-2; 10 nucleotides agree with TRBD1. V lost 8 bases to trimming and J lost 7 bases; unmatched junction nucleotides: 10. The CDR3 contains 15 residues. CDR1 and CDR2 (germline): MNHEY, SVGAGI.

This clone was seen a handful of times. This chain connects TRBV19 to TRBJ2-2, with 14 nucleotides matching TRBD2. Germline V gives CDR1 LNHDA, CDR2 SQIVND (reference sequence). The V and J ends lost 3 bases and 7 bases, in that order; junction bases with no gene match: 4. CDR3 length equals 16 residues. CDR3 residues: CASSIRTSGRHGELFF. CDR3 in DNA: TGTGCCAGTAGTATCAGGACTAGCGGGAGGCACGGGGAGCTGTTTTTT.

The CDR3 bases are TGTGCCAGCAGCTTACGGCTAGCGGGAGGGAGCGAGCAGTACTTC. Protein sequence: CASSLRLAGGSEQYF. The chain recombines TRBV7-8 with TRBJ2-7; 12 nucleotides agree with TRBD2. CDR3 size: 15 residues. Germline V gene lookup returns CDR1 SGHVS and CDR2 FQNEAQ. Losses at the gene ends were 2 bases for V and 6 bases for J; bases not matched to a gene: 5. Together with reference TRBV7-8 and TRBJ2-7, the CDR3 gives the full variable domain: GAGVSQSPRYKVAKRGQDVALRCDPISGHVSLFWYQQALGQGPEFLTYFQNEAQLDKSGLPSDRFFAERPEGSVSTLKIQRTQQEDSAVYLCASSLRLAGGSEQYFGPGTRLTVT.

The DNA of the CDR3 is TGTGCCAGTAGTATAGGAGGGGGAACCTACGAGCAGTACTTC. It encodes CASSIGGGTYEQYF. The V call is TRBV19, the J call TRBJ2-7, with D possibly matching TRBD1 (6 bases). Per the germline V gene, CDR1 is LNHDA and CDR2 is SQIVND (reference sequence). V dropped 1 base and J dropped 2 bases, with 9 bases sitting between them. This CDR3 has 14 amino acids.